A selection of T cell receptor beta chains follows, all from one sample in a study of OX40 agonist ivuxolimab in advanced cancers. Here immunoSEQ multiplex PCR was the method, and the copy in TCRdb shows in-frame clones only, minus some. The sample lists around 80,000 clones; just over 85% were seen once. The source material was CD4+ or CD8+ T cells sorted from blood, sampled in a trial of the OX40 agonist ivuxolimab. These receptors all come from an adult with an advanced solid tumor such as melanoma, head and neck, liver or kidney cancer. The CDR3 runs from the conserved cysteine through the conserved F or W. A D gene is named only where the DNA matches it firmly. Expanded clones are given a class, and other clones once, few, many or no size at all.

clone_size	cdr3_length	d_call	v_call	j_call	cdr3_nt	cdr3_aa
.	20	.	TRBV4-2	TRBJ2-6	TGTGCCAGCAGCCAAGACGGAGGGGGAGGATCTAACTCTGGGGCCAACGTCCTGACTTTC	CASSQDGGGGSNSGANVLTF
.	16	.	TRBV7-3	TRBJ1-1	TGTGCCAGCAGCCCTAGGGCTTTCACGGGGAACACTGAAGCTTTCTTT	CASSPRAFTGNTEAFF
.	14	.	TRBV18	TRBJ2-3	TGTGCCAGCTCACAAGGGGCGGTTAGAGATACGCAGTATTTT	CASSQGAVRDTQYF
.	17	TRBD1	TRBV5-1	TRBJ2-7	TGCGCCAGCAGCCTCCGGGACAGGGCCGTTAGGGCCCACGAGCAGTACTTC	CASSLRDRAVRAHEQYF
.	17	.	TRBV14	TRBJ1-4	TGTGCCAGCAGCCAAGATATTTTAGGACTTCGCAGGGAAAAACTGTTTTTT	CASSQDILGLRREKLFF
.	15	.	TRBV5-1	TRBJ2-1	TGCGCCAGCAGCTTGGCCGGCGAGGGGAGGCATGAGCAGTTCTTC	CASSLAGEGRHEQFF
.	16	TRBD1	TRBV19	TRBJ1-5	TGTGCCAGTAGTATAGTCGGACAGGCCATTAATCAGCCCCAGCATTTT	CASSIVGQAINQPQHF
.	17	.	TRBV2	TRBJ2-6	TGTGCCAGCAGGGGGGACACCTTAAAGCCTGGGGCCAACGTCCTGACTTTC	CASRGDTLKPGANVLTF
.	14	TRBD2	TRBV29-1	TRBJ2-5	TGCAGCGTAGCAGGGACTAGCGGCCAAGAGACCCAGTACTTC	CSVAGTSGQETQYF
.	15	.	TRBV7-2	TRBJ1-2	TGTGCCAGCAGCTTAAGTCCCGAGAGTAACTATGGCTACACCTTC	CASSLSPESNYGYTF
.	15	.	TRBV5-1	TRBJ2-2	TGCGCCAGCAGCCCCCAAACGTCGAACACCGGGGAGCTGTTTTTT	CASSPQTSNTGELFF
.	17	.	TRBV5-6	TRBJ2-3	TGTGCCAGCAGCTTCAGATGGGGGGGCGTCAGCACAGATACGCAGTATTTT	CASSFRWGGVSTDTQYF
.	13	.	TRBV6-4	TRBJ1-5	TGTGCCAGCAGTGTGGGGGCTGATCAGCCCCAGCATTTT	CASSVGADQPQHF
.	13	.	TRBV18	TRBJ2-4	TGTGCCAGCTCACCGCCCGGGGAAAACATTCAGTACTTC	CASSPPGENIQYF
.	11	.	TRBV19	TRBJ2-5	TGTGCCATATATTCGTGGGAGACCCAGTACTTC	CAIYSWETQYF
.	15	.	TRBV29-1	TRBJ2-5	TGCAGCGTTGAAGATTGGGGGAGAGGGGCGGAGACCCAGTACTTC	CSVEDWGRGAETQYF
.	15	.	TRBV4-2	TRBJ2-1	TGTGCCAGCAGCCAAGACCAGTCTCGGTGGAATGAGCAGTTCTTC	CASSQDQSRWNEQFF
.	15	TRBD1	TRBV19	TRBJ2-3	TGTGCCAGTAGAATCCCCGGACAGGGGACAGATACGCAGTATTTT	CASRIPGQGTDTQYF
.	18	TRBD1	TRBV19	TRBJ1-1	TGTGCCAGTCGAACCTCCGGGACAGGGGGCTCATTGAACACTGAAGCTTTCTTT	CASRTSGTGGSLNTEAFF
once	13	.	TRBV7-8	TRBJ1-4	TGTGCCAGCAGCGAAGGGGCTAGTGAAAAACTGTTTTTT	CASSEGASEKLFF
.	16	TRBD1	TRBV27	TRBJ2-1	TGTGCCAGCAGCCTCTACCGACAGGGTCGGTACAATGAGCAGTTCTTC	CASSLYRQGRYNEQFF
.	15	.	TRBV14	TRBJ2-5	TGTGCCAGCAGCCAAGATTGGGGTAGATGGGAGACCCAGTACTTC	CASSQDWGRWETQYF
.	14	.	TRBV19	TRBJ2-2	TGTGCCAGTAGTATAGCGACTAACACCGGGGAGCTGTTTTTT	CASSIATNTGELFF
.	15	TRBD1	TRBV28	TRBJ2-4	TGTGCCAGCAGCTCCCCAGGGACAGGGGAGGGCATTCAGTACTTC	CASSSPGTGEGIQYF
.	18	TRBD2	TRBV28	TRBJ2-7	TGTGCCAGCAGCAAAACAGCCGGGACTAGCGGGAGGGCCAGAGAGCAGTACTTC	CASSKTAGTSGRAREQYF
.	17	.	TRBV9	TRBJ2-1	TGTGCCAGCAGCGCGTACTTAGATGCTAGCGCATACAATGAGCAGTTCTTC	CASSAYLDASAYNEQFF
.	15	TRBD2	TRBV19	TRBJ2-3	TGTGCCAGTAGTATCCCTAGCGGGAATGCGGATACGCAGTATTTT	CASSIPSGNADTQYF
.	17	TRBD2	TRBV14	TRBJ2-1	TGTGCCAGCAGCCTACATGAACTAGCGGGGACCTACAATGAGCAGTTCTTC	CASSLHELAGTYNEQFF
.	13	.	TRBV28	TRBJ2-7	TGTGCCGCTGTTGGGGGAAATAAAATCGAGCAGTACTTC	CAAVGGNKIEQYF
.	10	.	TRBV7-2	TRBJ2-7	TGTGCCAGCAGCCCCTACGAGCAGTACTTC	CASSPYEQYF
.	13	.	TRBV30	TRBJ1-1	TGTGCCTGGAGTTTGGCTGTGAACACTGAAGCTTTCTTT	CAWSLAVNTEAFF
.	15	.	TRBV9	TRBJ2-7	TGTGCCAGCAGCCTAGACGGCCAGGCCCCTTACGAGCAGTACTTC	CASSLDGQAPYEQYF
few	15	.	TRBV7-9	TRBJ1-5	TGTGCCAGCAGCTTAGGTCAGTATGGGAGTCAGCCCCAGCATTTT	CASSLGQYGSQPQHF
.	14	.	TRBV11-1	TRBJ2-5	TGTGCCAGCAGCTTAGCGGCAGCCAAAGAGACCCAGTACTTC	CASSLAAAKETQYF
.	11	.	TRBV6-5	TRBJ2-7	TGTGCCAGCAGTAACCAGTACGAGCAGTACTTC	CASSNQYEQYF
once	12	TRBD2	TRBV6-5	TRBJ2-1	TGTGCCAGCAGTGCAACTAGCGCACAGCAGTTCTTC	CASSATSAQQFF
.	15	.	TRBV7-2	TRBJ2-3	TGTGCCAGCAGCCCCCTGAGTCCCACCAGGCATACGCAGTATTTT	CASSPLSPTRHTQYF
.	13	TRBD2	TRBV5-4	TRBJ2-3	TGTGCCAGCAGCTCTAGCGGGAGTGGTACGCAGTATTTT	CASSSSGSGTQYF
.	14	.	TRBV28	TRBJ2-1	TGTGCCAGCGTGGAGGGGCCTAGGTACAATGAGCAGTTCTTC	CASVEGPRYNEQFF
.	16	.	TRBV19	TRBJ2-2	TGTGCCAGTAGTAGGAGCAGGAGGGGCCCTCCCGGGGAGCTGTTTTTT	CASSRSRRGPPGELFF
.	11	.	TRBV18	TRBJ2-1	TGTGCCAGCTCACGCCACCCTGAGCAGTTCTTC	CASSRHPEQFF
.	13	.	TRBV28	TRBJ1-1	TGTGCCAGCAGTTTCCTGGAGAACACTGAAGCTTTCTTT	CASSFLENTEAFF
.	15	.	TRBV18	TRBJ2-2	TGTGCCAGCTCAACGAGGGCAGCGACCATCGGGGAGCTGTTTTTT	CASSTRAATIGELFF